The TCR beta chain under discussion was sequenced for a study of CXCR3-negative and CXCR3-positive naive CD8 T cells. UMI labels and 5' RACE were used to prepare the TRB cDNA libraries. One entry per CDR3 protein, without DNA, is what TCRdb gives after re-calling the 5' RACE reads. The table lists about 130,000 distinct CDR3 sequences. CDR3 length equals 13 residues. Germline V gene lookup returns CDR1 SQVTM and CDR2 ANQGSEA. The TCR comes from a human donor in good health. Some clones in this sample may be carry-over from other donors' samples. Sequencing was performed on naive CXCR3- CD8+ T cells from blood. Subset indicated: CD45RO-CCR7+CD27+CD95- naive CD8+ T cells lacking CXCR3 (TNR3-). The chain joins TRBV29-1 to TRBJ2-1; TCRdb outputs TRBD1, but without DNA this stays unchecked. The CDR3 is CSARGGLYNEQFF.